The clone carrying this T cell receptor (beta chain) appeared a single time. This table comes from immunoSEQ multiplex PCR, and its TCRdb copy is limited to in-frame clones, with some not included. Of almost 95,000 clones in the sample, 65% to 85% were seen once. This sample was included in a study of blood T cell repertoires in COVID-19. Study overall: Both acute and convalescent COVID-19 samples were obtained from the United States, Italy and Spain.

V was shortened by 1 base and J by 8 bases, with 11 bases between the two germline ends. The germline gives CDR1 LNHDA, CDR2 SQIVND (reference sequence). This CDR3 has 13 amino acids. Sequencing was performed on peripheral blood. This receptor was taken from a man in his 60s with acute or convalescent COVID-19. The V gene is TRBV19, the J gene TRBJ1-1; D is ambiguous. This chain's CDR3 is CASSIVRGSEAFF. CDR3 bases: TGTGCCAGTAGTATAGTTCGAGGTTCCGAAGCTTTCTTT.